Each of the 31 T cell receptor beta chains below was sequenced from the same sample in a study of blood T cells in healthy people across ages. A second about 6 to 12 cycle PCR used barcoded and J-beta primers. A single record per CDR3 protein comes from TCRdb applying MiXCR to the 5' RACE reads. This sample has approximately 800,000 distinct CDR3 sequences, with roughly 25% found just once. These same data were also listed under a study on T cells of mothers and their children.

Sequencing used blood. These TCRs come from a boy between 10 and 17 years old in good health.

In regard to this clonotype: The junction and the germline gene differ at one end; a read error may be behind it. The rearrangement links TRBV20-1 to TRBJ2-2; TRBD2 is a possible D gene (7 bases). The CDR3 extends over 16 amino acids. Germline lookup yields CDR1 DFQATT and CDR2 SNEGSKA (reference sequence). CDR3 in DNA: TGCAGTGCTGGAGATGACACAGGGAGGGACACCGGGGAGCTGTTTTTT. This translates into CSAGDDTGRDTGELFF.

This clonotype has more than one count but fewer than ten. Written as DNA, the CDR3 is TGCGCCAGCAGCTTGGAGGGTTCTCCCGGGGAGCTGTTTTTT. Protein product: CASSLEGSPGELFF. The V gene is TRBV5-1, the J gene TRBJ2-2; D unclear. The CDR3 covers 14 residues. Trimming took off 0 bases at V and 6 bases at J, with 9 bases between the two ends. CDR1 is SGHRS, CDR2 YFSETQ, per germline.

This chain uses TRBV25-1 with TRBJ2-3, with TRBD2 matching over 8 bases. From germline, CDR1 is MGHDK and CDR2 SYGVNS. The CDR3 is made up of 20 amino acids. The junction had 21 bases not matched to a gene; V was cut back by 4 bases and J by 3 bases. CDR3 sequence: CASSGYGPLRGGRITDTQYF. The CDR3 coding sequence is TGTGCCAGCAGTGGATACGGCCCCCTCAGGGGCGGGAGGATAACAGATACGCAGTATTTT.

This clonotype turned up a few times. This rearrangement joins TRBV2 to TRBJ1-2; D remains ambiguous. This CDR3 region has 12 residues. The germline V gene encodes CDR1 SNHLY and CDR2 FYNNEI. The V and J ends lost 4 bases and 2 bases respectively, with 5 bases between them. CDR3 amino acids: CASSVGNYGYTF. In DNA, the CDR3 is TGTGCCAGCAGTGTAGGGAACTATGGCTACACCTTC. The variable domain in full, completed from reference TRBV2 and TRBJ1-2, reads EPEVTQTPSHQVTQMGQEVILRCVPISNHLYFYWYRQILGQKVEFLVSFYNNEISEKSEIFDDQFSVERPDGSNFTLKIRSTKLEDSAMYFCASSVGNYGYTFGSGTRLTVV.

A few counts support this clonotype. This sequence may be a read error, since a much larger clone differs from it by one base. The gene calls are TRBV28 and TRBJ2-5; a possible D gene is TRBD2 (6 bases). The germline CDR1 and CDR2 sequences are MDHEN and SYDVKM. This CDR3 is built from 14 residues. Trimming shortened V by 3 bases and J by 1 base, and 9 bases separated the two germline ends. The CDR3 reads CASSFLALQETQYF. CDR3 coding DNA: TGTGCCAGCAGTTTTCTAGCGCTCCAAGAGACCCAGTACTTC.

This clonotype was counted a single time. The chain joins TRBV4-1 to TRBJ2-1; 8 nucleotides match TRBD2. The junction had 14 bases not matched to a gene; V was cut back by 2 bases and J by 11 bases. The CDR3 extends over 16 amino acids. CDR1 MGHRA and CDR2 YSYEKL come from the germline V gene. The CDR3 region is CASSQWGLAGGNKQFF. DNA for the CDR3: TGCGCCAGCAGCCAATGGGGGCTAGCGGGCGGAAATAAGCAGTTCTTC.

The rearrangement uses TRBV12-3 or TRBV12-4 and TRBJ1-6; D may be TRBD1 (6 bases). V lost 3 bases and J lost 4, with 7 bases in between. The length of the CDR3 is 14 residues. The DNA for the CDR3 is TGTGCCAGCAGTTTCGGACAGTATAATTCACCCCTCCACTTT. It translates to CASSFGQYNSPLHF.

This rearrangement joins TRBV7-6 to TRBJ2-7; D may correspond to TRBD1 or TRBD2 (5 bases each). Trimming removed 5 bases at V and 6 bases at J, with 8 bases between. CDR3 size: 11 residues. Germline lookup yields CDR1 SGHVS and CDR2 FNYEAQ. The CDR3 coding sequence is TGTGCCAGCAGCCCCGGGACCGAGCAGTACTTC. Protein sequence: CASSPGTEQYF.

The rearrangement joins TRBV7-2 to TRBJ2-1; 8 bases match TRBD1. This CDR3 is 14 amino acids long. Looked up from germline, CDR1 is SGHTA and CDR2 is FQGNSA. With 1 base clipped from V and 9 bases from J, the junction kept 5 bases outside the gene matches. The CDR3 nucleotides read TGTGCCAGCAGCTTAGGGACAGGGACGGGTGAGCAGTTCTTC. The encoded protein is CASSLGTGTGEQFF.

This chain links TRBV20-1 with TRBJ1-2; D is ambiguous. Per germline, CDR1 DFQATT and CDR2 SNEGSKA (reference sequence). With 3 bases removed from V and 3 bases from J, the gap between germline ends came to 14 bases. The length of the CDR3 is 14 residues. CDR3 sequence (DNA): TGCAGTGCTAGGGGTCCGAGGGTCGACTATGGCTACACCTTC. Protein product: CSARGPRVDYGYTF.

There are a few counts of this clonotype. Here the CDR3 DNA reads TGTGCCAGCAGTACCCGGGACAGGGGGCACGAGCAGTACTTC. It translates to CASSTRDRGHEQYF. The chain is built from TRBV12-3 or TRBV12-4 and TRBJ2-7; 12 bases line up with TRBD1. The V gene end was trimmed by 5 bases and the J gene end by 5 bases; junction bases not matched to a gene: 4. The CDR3 extends over 14 amino acids.

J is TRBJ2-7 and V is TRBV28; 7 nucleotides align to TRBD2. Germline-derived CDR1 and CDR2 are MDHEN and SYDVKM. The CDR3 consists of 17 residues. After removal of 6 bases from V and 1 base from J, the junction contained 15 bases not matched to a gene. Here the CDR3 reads CASSSPGGLKISYEQYF. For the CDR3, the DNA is TGTGCCAGCAGCTCCCCTGGGGGACTAAAGATTTCCTACGAGCAGTACTTC.

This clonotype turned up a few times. The CDR3 region is CSARDTGGETQYF. The CDR3 DNA follows: TGCAGTGCTAGAGATACGGGGGGAGAGACCCAGTACTTC. J is TRBJ2-5 and V is TRBV20-1, with TRBD2 matching 7 bases. This CDR3 region has 13 residues. Germline loops: CDR1 DFQATT, CDR2 SNEGSKA (reference sequence). The V gene end was trimmed by 0 bases and the J gene end by 4 bases; junction bases not matched to a gene: 2.

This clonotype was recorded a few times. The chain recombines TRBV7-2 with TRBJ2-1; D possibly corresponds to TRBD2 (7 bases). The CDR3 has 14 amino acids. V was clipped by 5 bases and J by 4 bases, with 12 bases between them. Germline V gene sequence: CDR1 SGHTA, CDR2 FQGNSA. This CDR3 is CASSGGAAYNEQFF. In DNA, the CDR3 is TGTGCCAGCAGCGGGGGGGCAGCGTACAATGAGCAGTTCTTC.

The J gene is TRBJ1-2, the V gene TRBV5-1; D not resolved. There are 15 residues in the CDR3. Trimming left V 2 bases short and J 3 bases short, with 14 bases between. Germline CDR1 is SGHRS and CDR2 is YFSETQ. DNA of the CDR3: TGCGCCAGCAGCTTCGAACAGCAGTCAGACTATGGCTACACCTTC. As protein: CASSFEQQSDYGYTF.

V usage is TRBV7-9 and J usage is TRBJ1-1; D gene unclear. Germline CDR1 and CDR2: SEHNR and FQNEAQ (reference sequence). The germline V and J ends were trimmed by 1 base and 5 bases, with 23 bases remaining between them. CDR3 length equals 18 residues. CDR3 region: CASSLGGGEPFDDTEAFF. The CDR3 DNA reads TGTGCCAGCAGCTTAGGTGGCGGGGAACCCTTCGATGATACTGAAGCTTTCTTT.

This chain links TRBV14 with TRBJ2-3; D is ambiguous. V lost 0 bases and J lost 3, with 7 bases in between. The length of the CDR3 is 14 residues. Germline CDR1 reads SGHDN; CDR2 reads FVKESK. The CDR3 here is CASSQDPETDTQYF. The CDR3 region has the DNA TGTGCCAGCAGCCAAGACCCCGAGACAGATACGCAGTATTTT.

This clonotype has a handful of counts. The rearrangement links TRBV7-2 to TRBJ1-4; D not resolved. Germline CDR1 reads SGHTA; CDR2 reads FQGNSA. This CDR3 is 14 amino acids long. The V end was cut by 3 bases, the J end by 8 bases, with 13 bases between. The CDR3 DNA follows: TGTGCCAGCAGCTTCGTGTCGAATGGCGAAAAACTGTTTTTT. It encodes CASSFVSNGEKLFF.

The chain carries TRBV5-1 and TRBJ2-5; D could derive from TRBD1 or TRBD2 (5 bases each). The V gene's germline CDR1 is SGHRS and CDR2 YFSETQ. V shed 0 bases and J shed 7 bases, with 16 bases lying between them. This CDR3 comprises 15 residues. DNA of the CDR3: TGCGCCAGCAGCTTGGACACGGGGCGCGTGGGGACCCAGTACTTC. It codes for CASSLDTGRVGTQYF.

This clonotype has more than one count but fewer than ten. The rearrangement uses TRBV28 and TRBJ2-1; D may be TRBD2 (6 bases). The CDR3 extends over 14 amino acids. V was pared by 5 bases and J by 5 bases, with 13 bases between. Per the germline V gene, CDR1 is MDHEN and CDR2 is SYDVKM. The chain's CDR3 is CASSPTGLDNEQFF. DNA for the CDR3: TGTGCCAGCAGTCCAACGGGACTTGACAATGAGCAGTTCTTC. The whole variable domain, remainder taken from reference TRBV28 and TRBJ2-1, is DVKVTQSSRYLVKRTGEKVFLECVQDMDHENMFWYRQDPGLGLRLIYFSYDVKMKEKGDIPEGYSVSREKKERFSLILESASTNQTSMYLCASSPTGLDNEQFFGPGTRLTVL.

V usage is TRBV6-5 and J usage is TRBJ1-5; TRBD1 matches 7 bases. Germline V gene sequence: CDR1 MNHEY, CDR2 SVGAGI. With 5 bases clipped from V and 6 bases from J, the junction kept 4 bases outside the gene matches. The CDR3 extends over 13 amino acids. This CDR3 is CASSDRERQPQHF. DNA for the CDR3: TGTGCCAGCAGTGACAGGGAGCGTCAGCCCCAGCATTTT.

DNA for the CDR3: TGCAGCGCTGGTGTCTGGCGGGACAATGAGCAGTTCTTC. The encoded protein is CSAGVWRDNEQFF. The V and J genes are TRBV29-1 and TRBJ2-1; D is perhaps TRBD2 (5 bases). Trimming took off 7 bases at V and 5 bases at J, with 15 bases between the two ends. The CDR3 loop spans 13 amino acids. The germline CDR1 and CDR2 sequences are SQVTM and ANQGSEA.

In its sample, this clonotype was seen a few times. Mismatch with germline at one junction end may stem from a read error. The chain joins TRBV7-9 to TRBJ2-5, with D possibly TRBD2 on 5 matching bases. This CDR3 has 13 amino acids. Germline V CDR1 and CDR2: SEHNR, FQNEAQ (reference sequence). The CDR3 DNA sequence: TGTGCCGGCAGCCCCCGAGGGCAAGAGACCCAGTACTTC. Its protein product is CAGSPRGQETQYF. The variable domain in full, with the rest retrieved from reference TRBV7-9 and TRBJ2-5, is DTGVSQNPRHKITKRGQNVTFRCDPISEHNRLYWYRQTLGQGPEFLTYFQNEAQLEKSRLLSDRFSAERPKGSFSTLEIQRTEQGDSAMYLCAGSPRGQETQYFGPGTRLLVL.

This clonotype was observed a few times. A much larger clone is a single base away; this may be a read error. The CDR3 coding sequence is TGCAGTGCTAGACATAGCAATCAGCCCCAGCATTTT. This sequence encodes CSARHSNQPQHF. The rearrangement links TRBV20-1 to TRBJ1-5; D is uncertain. V was clipped by 2 bases and J by 0 bases, with 2 bases between them. Germline CDR1 reads DFQATT; CDR2 reads SNEGSKA (reference sequence). CDR3 length equals 12 residues.

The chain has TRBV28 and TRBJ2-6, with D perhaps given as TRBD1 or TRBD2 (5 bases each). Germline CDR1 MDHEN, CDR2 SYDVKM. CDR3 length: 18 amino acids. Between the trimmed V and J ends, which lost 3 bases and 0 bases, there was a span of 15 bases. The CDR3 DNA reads TGTGCCAGCAGTTTTTGGGACCCGAGGAGCTCTGGGGCCAACGTCCTGACTTTC. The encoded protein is CASSFWDPRSSGANVLTF.

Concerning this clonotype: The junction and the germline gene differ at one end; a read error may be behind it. CDR3 in amino acids: CASSLATGGDEKLFF. The CDR3 nucleotides read TGCGCCAGCAGTTTGGCGACCGGTGGGGATGAAAAACTGTTTTTT. The chain is built from TRBV5-1 and TRBJ1-4; no clear D gene. The CDR3 is 15 residues long. Germline CDR1 SGHRS, CDR2 YFSETQ.

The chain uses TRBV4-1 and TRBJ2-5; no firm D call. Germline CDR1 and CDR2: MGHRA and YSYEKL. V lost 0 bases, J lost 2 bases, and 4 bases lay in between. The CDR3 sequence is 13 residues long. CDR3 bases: TGCGCCAGCAGCCAAGAGGTACAAGAGACCCAGTACTTC. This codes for CASSQEVQETQYF.

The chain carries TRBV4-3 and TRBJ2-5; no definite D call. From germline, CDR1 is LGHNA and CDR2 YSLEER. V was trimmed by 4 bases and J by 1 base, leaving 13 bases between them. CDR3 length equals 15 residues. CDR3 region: CASSPGRTSQETQYF. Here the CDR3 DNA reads TGCGCCAGCAGCCCGGGCCGTACTTCCCAAGAGACCCAGTACTTC.

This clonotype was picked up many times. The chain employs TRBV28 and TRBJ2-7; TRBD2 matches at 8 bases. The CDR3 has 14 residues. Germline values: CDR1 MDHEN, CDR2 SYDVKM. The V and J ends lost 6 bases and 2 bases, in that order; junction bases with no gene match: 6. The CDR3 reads CASSPTSVAYEQYF. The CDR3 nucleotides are TGTGCCAGCAGCCCGACTAGCGTGGCCTACGAGCAGTACTTC.

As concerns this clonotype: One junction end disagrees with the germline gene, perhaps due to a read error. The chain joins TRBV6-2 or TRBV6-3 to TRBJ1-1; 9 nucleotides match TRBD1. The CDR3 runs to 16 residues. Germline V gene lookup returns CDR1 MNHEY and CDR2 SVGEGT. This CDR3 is CPSSSVPGQGATEAFF. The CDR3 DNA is TGTCCCAGCAGTTCCGTACCGGGACAGGGAGCGACTGAAGCTTTCTTT.

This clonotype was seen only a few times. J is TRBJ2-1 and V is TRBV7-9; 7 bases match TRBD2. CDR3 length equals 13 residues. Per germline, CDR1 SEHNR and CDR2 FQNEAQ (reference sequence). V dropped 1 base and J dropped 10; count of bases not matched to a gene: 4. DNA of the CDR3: TGTGCCAGCAGCTTAGAACTAGCGAGCGAGCAGTTCTTC. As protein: CASSLELASEQFF.